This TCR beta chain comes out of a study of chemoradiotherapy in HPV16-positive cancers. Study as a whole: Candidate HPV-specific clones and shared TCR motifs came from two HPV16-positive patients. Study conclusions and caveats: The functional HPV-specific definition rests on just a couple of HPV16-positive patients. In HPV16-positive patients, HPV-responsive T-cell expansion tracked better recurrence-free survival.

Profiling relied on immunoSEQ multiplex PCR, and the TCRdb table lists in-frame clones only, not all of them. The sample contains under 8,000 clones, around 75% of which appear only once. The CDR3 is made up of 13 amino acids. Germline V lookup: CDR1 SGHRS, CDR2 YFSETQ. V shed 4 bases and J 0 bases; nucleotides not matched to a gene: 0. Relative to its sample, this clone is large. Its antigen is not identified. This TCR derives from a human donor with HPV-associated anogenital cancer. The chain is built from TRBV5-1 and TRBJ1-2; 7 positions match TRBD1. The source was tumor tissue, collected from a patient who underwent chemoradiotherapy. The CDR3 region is CASSDRANYGYTF. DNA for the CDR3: TGCGCCAGCAGCGACAGGGCTAACTATGGCTACACCTTC. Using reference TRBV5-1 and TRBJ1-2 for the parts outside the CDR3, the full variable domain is KAGVTQTPRYLIKTRGQQVTLSCSPISGHRSVSWYQQTPGQGLQFLFEYFSETQRNKGNFPGRFSGRQFSNSRSEMNVSTLELGDSALYLCASSDRANYGYTFGSGTRLTVV.